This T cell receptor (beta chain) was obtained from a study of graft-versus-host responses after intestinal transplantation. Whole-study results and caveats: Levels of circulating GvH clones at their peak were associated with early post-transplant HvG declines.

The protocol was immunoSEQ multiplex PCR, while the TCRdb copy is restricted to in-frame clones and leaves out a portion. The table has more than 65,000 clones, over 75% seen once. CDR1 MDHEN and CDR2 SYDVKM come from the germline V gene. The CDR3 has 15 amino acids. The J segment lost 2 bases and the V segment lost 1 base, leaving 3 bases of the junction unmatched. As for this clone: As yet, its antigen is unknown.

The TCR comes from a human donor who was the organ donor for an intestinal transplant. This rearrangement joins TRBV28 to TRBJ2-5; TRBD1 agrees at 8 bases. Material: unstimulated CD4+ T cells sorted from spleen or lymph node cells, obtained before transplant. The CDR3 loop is CASSLSGTGQETQYF. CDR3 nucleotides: TGTGCCAGCAGTTTATCAGGGACAGGACAAGAGACCCAGTACTTC.